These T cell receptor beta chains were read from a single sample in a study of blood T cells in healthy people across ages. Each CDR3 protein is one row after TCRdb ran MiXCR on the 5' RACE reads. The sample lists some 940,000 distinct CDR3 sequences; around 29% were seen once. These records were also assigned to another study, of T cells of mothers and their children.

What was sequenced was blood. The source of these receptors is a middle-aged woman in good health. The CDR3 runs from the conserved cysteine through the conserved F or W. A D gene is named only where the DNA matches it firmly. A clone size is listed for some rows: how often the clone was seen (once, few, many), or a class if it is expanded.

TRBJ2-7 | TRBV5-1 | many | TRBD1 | TGCGCCAGCAGCTACTCTCGGGACAGGGGTACCTACGAGCAGTACTTC | CASSYSRDRGTYEQYF
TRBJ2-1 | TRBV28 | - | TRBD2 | TGTGCCAGCACCCCAGGTGGACTAGCGGGGGGCATTGAGCAGTTCTTC | CASTPGGLAGGIEQFF
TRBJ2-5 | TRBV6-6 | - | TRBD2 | TGTGCCAGCAGCGCAATGGGTAGCGGGGGAGAGACCCAGTACTTC | CASSAMGSGGETQYF
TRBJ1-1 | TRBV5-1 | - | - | TGCGCCAGCAGCATCGAAAGAAGCATGAACACTGAAGCTTTCTTT | CASSIERSMNTEAFF
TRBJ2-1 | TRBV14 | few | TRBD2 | TGTGCCTCAAGGGCGGGGGACCTATACAATGAGCAGTTCTTC | CASRAGDLYNEQFF
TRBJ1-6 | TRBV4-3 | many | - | TGCGCCAGCAGCCAAGAGAACAGAAATTCACCCCTCCACTTT | CASSQENRNSPLHF
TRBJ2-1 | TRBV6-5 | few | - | TGTGCCAGCAGTTACGGGACGGTCCGCTACAATGAGCAGTTCTTC | CASSYGTVRYNEQFF
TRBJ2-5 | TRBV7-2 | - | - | TGTGCCAGCAGCTCCAACAGGAATCAAGAGACCCAGTACTTC | CASSSNRNQETQYF
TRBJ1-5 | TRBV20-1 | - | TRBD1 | TGCAGTGCTCTGGACAGGGGGTATCAGCCCCAGCATTTT | CSALDRGYQPQHF
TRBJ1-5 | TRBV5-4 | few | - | TGTGCCAGCAGCTTGGGGGGGACGGGTCACAATCAGCCCCAGCATTTT | CASSLGGTGHNQPQHF
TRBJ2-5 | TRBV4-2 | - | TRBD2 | TGTGCCAGCAGCCAAGAAATAGGGCTCGGGGGGGGAAGAGAGACCCAGTACTTC | CASSQEIGLGGGRETQYF
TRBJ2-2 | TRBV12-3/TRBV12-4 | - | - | TGTGCCAGCACTGATACGAACACCGGGGAGCTGTTTTTT | CASTDTNTGELFF
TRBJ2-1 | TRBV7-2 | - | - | TGTGCCAGCAGTCAAGACAGGTCCGGCATTGGTGAGCAGTTCTTC | CASSQDRSGIGEQFF
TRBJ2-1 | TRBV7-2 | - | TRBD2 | TGTGCCAGCAGCTTCCCTAAGAGGCGGGGGGTCCCGACCTCCTACAATGAGCAGTTCTTC | CASSFPKRRGVPTSYNEQFF
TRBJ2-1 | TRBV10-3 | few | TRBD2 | TGTGCCATCAGTGATGGGATAGCGGGGGCATCTGGGCAGTTCTTC | CAISDGIAGASGQFF
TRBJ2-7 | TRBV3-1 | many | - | TGTGCCAGCAGCGACTGGCCCCAGCAGTACTTC | CASSDWPQQYF
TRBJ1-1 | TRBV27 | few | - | TGTGCCAGCAGCCTGACCTACGGGGGGACTGAAGCTTTCTTT | CASSLTYGGTEAFF
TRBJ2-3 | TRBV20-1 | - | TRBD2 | TGCAGTGCTAGAGATCTCGCCAGCGGGGGCCTTATAAGCACAGATACGCAGTATTTT | CSARDLASGGLISTDTQYF
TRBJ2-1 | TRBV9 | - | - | TGTGCCAGCAGCACCCGACCAGCCCGCCCCAATGAGCAGTTCTTC | CASSTRPARPNEQFF
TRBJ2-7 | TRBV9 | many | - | TGTGCCAGCAGCGCCACCGGGACGAGTACCTACGAGCAGTACTTC | CASSATGTSTYEQYF
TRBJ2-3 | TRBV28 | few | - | TGTGCCAGCAGTTCCCTGGAGTTCACAGATACGCAGTATTTT | CASSSLEFTDTQYF
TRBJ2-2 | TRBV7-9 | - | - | TGTGCCAGCAGCCGAGGGGGGAACGCGAACACCGGGGAGCTGTTTTTT | CASSRGGNANTGELFF
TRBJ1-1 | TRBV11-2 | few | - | TGTGCCAGCGGCTTAGGGTCAATCGGCACTGAAGCTTTCTTT | CASGLGSIGTEAFF
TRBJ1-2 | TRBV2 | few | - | TGTGCCAGCAGTGGCACAGCCATCTCCTATGGCTACACCTTC | CASSGTAISYGYTF
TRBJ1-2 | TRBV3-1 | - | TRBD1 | TGTGCCAGCAGCCAAGATCTGGGACAGAACTATGGCTACACCTTC | CASSQDLGQNYGYTF
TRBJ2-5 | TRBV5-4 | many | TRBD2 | TGTGCCAGCAGCCTTAGCGGGGGGAATCAAGAGACCCAGTACTTC | CASSLSGGNQETQYF
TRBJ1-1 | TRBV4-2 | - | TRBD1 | TGTGCCAGCAGCCAGGAGACAGGGGCATGGACTGAAGCTTTCTTT | CASSQETGAWTEAFF
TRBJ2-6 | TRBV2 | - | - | TGTGCCAGCAGACAGAACCACGGGGCCAACGTCCTGACTTTC | CASRQNHGANVLTF
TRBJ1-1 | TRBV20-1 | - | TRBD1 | TGCAGTGCTAGATCCTTCGACAGGGGGTCTGAAGCTTTCTTT | CSARSFDRGSEAFF
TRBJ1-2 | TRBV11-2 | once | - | TGTGCCAGCAGCTTAACGGCAGGGCCCACTGACCGCTATGGCTACACCTTC | CASSLTAGPTDRYGYTF
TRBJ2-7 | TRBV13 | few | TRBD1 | TGTGCCAGCAGCTTAGAGAGACTTGGCGGGACAGGAGCCTACGAGCAGTACTTC | CASSLERLGGTGAYEQYF
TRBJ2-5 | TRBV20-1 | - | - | TGCAGTACTAGAGAAAGGACAGTGGGGACCCAGTACTTC | CSTRERTVGTQYF
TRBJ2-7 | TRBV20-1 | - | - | TGCAGTGCTTTAGAGGGGGCCTACGAGCAGTACTTC | CSALEGAYEQYF
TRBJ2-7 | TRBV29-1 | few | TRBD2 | TGCAGCGTAGGCAGGGACTACTTCCCCTACGAGCAGTACTTC | CSVGRDYFPYEQYF
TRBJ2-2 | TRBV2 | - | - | TGTGCCAGCAGTGAACGCCTAAGGTGGGAGCGGTTTTTT | CASSERLRWERFF
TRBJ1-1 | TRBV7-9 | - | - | TGTGCCAGCAGCCCTTTCAAGGGGGTCATAACGAACACTGAAGCTTTCTTT | CASSPFKGVITNTEAFF
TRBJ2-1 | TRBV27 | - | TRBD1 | TGTGCCAGCAGTTTAGGGGGACAGGGTATCGGTGAGCAGTTCTTC | CASSLGGQGIGEQFF
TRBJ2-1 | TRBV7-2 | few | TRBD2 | TGTGCCAGCAGCTTAGGACTAGCGGGAGTAGGAGAGCAGTTCTTC | CASSLGLAGVGEQFF
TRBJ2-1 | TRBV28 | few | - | TGTGCCAGCAGTCCCCGACTAGTTTTCTACAATGAGCAGTTCTTC | CASSPRLVFYNEQFF
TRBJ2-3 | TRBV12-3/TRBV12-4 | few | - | TGTGCCAGCAACAGGCCATCCTACACAGATACGCAGTATTTT | CASNRPSYTDTQYF
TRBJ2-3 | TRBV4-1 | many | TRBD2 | TGCGCCAGCAGCCCAGTCTTTAGCGGGGGAGGCACAGATACGCAGTATTTT | CASSPVFSGGGTDTQYF
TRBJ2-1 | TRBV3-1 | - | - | TGTGCCAGCAGCCAAGGGGTAGCTAGCGATGAGCAGTTCTTC | CASSQGVASDEQFF